This is a list of T cell receptor beta chains from one sample in a study of blood T cell repertoires in COVID-19. Produced via immunoSEQ multiplex PCR; TCRdb's table is partial and in-frame only. Among some 350,000 clones listed, over 75% were seen once. Sequencing was performed on PBMCs or T cells enriched from blood (not recorded which). These receptors all stem from a man younger than 30 who had recovered from COVID-19. Both conserved end residues are part of each CDR3. A D gene is named only where the DNA matches it firmly. Size is stated for part of the rows, as once, few or many counts, or as a class when the clone is expanded.

clone size	V gene	J gene	D gene	CDR3 protein	CDR3 DNA
NA	TRBV3-1/TRBV3-2	TRBJ1-5	NA	CASSQAGENQPQHF	TGTGCCAGCAGCCAAGCAGGGGAGAATCAGCCCCAGCATTTT
NA	TRBV4-1	TRBJ1-1	NA	CASSQEDRQNTEAFF	TGCGCCAGCAGCCAAGAAGACAGGCAGAACACTGAAGCTTTCTTT
NA	TRBV29-1	TRBJ2-6	TRBD2	CNAGLAGGPRANVLTF	TGCAATGCAGGACTAGCGGGAGGGCCAAGGGCCAACGTCCTGACTTTC
NA	TRBV11-2	TRBJ2-1	NA	CASSLGFTAGSYNEQFF	TGTGCCAGCAGCTTAGGCTTTACGGCCGGGTCCTACAATGAGCAGTTCTTC
NA	TRBV25-1	TRBJ1-5	NA	CASNFIDRQNEPQHF	TGTGCCAGCAACTTCATTGATAGACAAAATGAGCCCCAGCATTTT
NA	TRBV7-2	TRBJ1-3	NA	CASSFSTVSGNTIYF	TGTGCCAGCAGCTTTTCTACAGTCTCTGGAAACACCATATATTTT
NA	TRBV3-1/TRBV3-2	TRBJ2-2	NA	CASSQVSTGELFF	TGTGCCAGCAGCCAAGTATCCACCGGGGAGCTGTTTTTT
NA	TRBV27	TRBJ2-7	TRBD2	CASRTSGTSSYEQYF	TGTGCCAGCAGAACTAGCGGGACCAGCTCCTACGAGCAGTACTTC
NA	TRBV28	TRBJ1-1	NA	CASSFPGEAFF	TGTGCCAGCAGCTTCCCGGGAGAAGCTTTCTTT
few	TRBV29-1	TRBJ1-1	NA	CSVAGSERAEAFF	TGCAGCGTCGCTGGGTCAGAGAGGGCTGAAGCTTTCTTT
NA	TRBV7-9	TRBJ2-4	NA	CASSPPVGKNIQYF	TGTGCCAGCAGCCCACCGGTCGGCAAAAACATTCAGTACTTC
few	TRBV5-5	TRBJ1-2	NA	CASSLGSGTNYGYTF	TGTGCCAGCAGCTTGGGATCAGGCACAAACTATGGCTACACCTTC
NA	TRBV11-2	TRBJ1-5	NA	CASSLDHRYSNQPQHF	TGTGCCAGCAGCTTAGATCACAGATATAGCAATCAGCCCCAGCATTTT
NA	TRBV3-1/TRBV3-2	TRBJ2-5	NA	CASSQDSSAGQETQYF	TGTGCCAGCAGCCAAGATTCCAGCGCGGGGCAAGAGACCCAGTACTTC
NA	TRBV5-4	TRBJ1-2	NA	CATRVGGGRNYGYTF	TGTGCCACCCGGGTGGGCGGGGGCAGAAACTATGGCTACACCTTC
NA	TRBV12-3/TRBV12-4	TRBJ2-2	NA	CASSYRAGELFF	TGTGCCAGCAGTTACAGGGCCGGGGAGCTGTTTTTT
NA	TRBV5-1	TRBJ2-2	TRBD1	CASSLRQGDAGELFF	TGCGCCAGCAGCTTGAGACAGGGGGACGCCGGGGAGCTGTTTTTT
few	TRBV3-1/TRBV3-2	TRBJ1-5	NA	CASSQGSYSNQPQHF	TGTGCCAGCAGCCAAGGAAGCTATAGCAATCAGCCCCAGCATTTT
NA	TRBV7-9	TRBJ1-2	TRBD1	CASSLGQASNYGYTF	TGTGCCAGCAGCCTGGGACAGGCCTCTAACTATGGCTACACCTTC
few	TRBV9	TRBJ1-4	NA	CASSPGVSSSNEKLFF	TGTGCCAGCAGCCCAGGGGTGTCGTCTTCTAATGAAAAACTGTTTTTT
NA	TRBV28	TRBJ2-7	TRBD2	CASRIAGAYEQYF	TGTGCCAGCAGAATAGCGGGAGCCTACGAGCAGTACTTC
NA	TRBV12-5	TRBJ1-4	NA	CASAPSATNEKLFF	TGTGCTAGTGCTCCCAGTGCAACTAATGAAAAACTGTTTTTT
NA	TRBV5-1	TRBJ1-4	TRBD1	CASSFGTGAEKLFF	TGCGCCAGCAGCTTCGGGACAGGGGCGGAAAAACTGTTTTTT
NA	TRBV24-1	TRBJ2-7	TRBD1	CATGGDRGGNYEQYF	TGTGCCACCGGGGGGGACAGGGGAGGAAACTACGAGCAGTACTTC
once	TRBV27	TRBJ1-6	NA	CASSSIRVLGSPLHF	TGTGCCAGCAGTTCAATCAGGGTTTTAGGCTCACCCCTCCACTTT
NA	TRBV29-1	TRBJ2-5	NA	CSVRLQQETQYF	TGCAGCGTCAGGTTACAGCAAGAGACCCAGTACTTC
NA	TRBV30	TRBJ1-1	NA	CAWSTPGTEAFF	TGTGCCTGGAGCACCCCGGGCACTGAAGCTTTCTTT
NA	TRBV27	TRBJ2-7	TRBD1	CASSLTTGGYEQYF	TGTGCCAGCAGTTTAACGACAGGGGGCTACGAGCAGTACTTC
NA	TRBV11-1	TRBJ2-3	TRBD1	CASSLDRGFTDTQYF	TGTGCCAGCAGCTTAGACAGGGGGTTCACAGATACGCAGTATTTT
NA	TRBV5-5	TRBJ1-1	NA	CASSWTAGDTEAFF	TGTGCCAGCAGTTGGACTGCTGGGGACACTGAAGCTTTCTTT
NA	TRBV3-1/TRBV3-2	TRBJ1-6	NA	CASSQVTGNSPLHF	TGTGCCAGCAGCCAAGTAACAGGAAATTCACCCCTCCACTTT
NA	TRBV27	TRBJ1-2	NA	CASSSGGFYGYTF	TGTGCCAGCAGTTCAGGAGGATTTTATGGCTACACCTTC
NA	TRBV6-5	TRBJ2-1	TRBD2	CASSSNPGLALNEQFF	TGTGCCAGCAGTTCCAACCCGGGACTAGCGCTTAATGAGCAGTTCTTC
NA	TRBV6-5	TRBJ1-1	TRBD1	CASSYWTGMNTEAFF	TGTGCCAGCAGTTACTGGACAGGAATGAACACTGAAGCTTTCTTT
NA	TRBV18	TRBJ1-1	TRBD1	CASTNRGPTEAFF	TGTGCCAGCACAAACAGGGGGCCTACTGAAGCTTTCTTT
NA	TRBV5-1	TRBJ2-1	TRBD2	CASSLTHSSGKVNEQFF	TGCGCCAGCAGCTTGACCCACTCTAGCGGGAAGGTCAATGAGCAGTTCTTC
NA	TRBV6-2/TRBV6-3	TRBJ1-1	NA	CASSLLGGAEAFF	TGTGCCAGCAGTTTATTAGGAGGGGCTGAAGCTTTCTTT
NA	TRBV28	TRBJ1-1	NA	CASSFETGRNTEAFF	TGTGCCAGCAGTTTTGAGACGGGTCGGAACACTGAAGCTTTCTTT
once	TRBV6-5	TRBJ2-6	NA	CASSPGTTGANVLTF	TGTGCCAGCAGCCCGGGGACAACTGGGGCCAACGTCCTGACTTTC
many	TRBV12-3/TRBV12-4	TRBJ1-1	NA	CASSLGPNTEAFF	TGTGCCAGCAGTTTGGGGCCGAACACTGAAGCTTTCTTT
NA	TRBV24-1	TRBJ2-2	NA	CATSDSKPYTGELFF	TGTGCCACCAGTGATTCTAAACCCTACACCGGGGAGCTGTTTTTT
NA	TRBV29-1	TRBJ2-5	NA	CSVDGGPQVYF	TGCAGCGTTGATGGAGGGCCTCAGGTCTACTTC